These 21 T cell receptor beta chains share one sample of origin, sequenced in a study of blood T cells in healthy people across ages. Primed by a sample-barcoded 5' primer and a J-beta primer mix, a second PCR proceeded for roughly 7 to 11 cycles. MiXCR, run by TCRdb on the 5' RACE reads, gives a single entry per CDR3 protein. The sample records about 1,600,000 distinct CDR3 sequences, 40% to 50% being singletons. The sequenced sample was blood. The origin of the receptors is a woman aged 18-29 years in good health.

The genes are TRBV5-1 and TRBJ2-7; 10 positions agree with TRBD1. After removal of 4 bases from V and 0 bases from J, the junction contained 4 bases not matched to a gene. Germline V gene sequence: CDR1 SGHRS, CDR2 YFSETQ. CDR3 size: 15 residues. CDR3 coding DNA: TGCGCCAGCAGCACCGGGACAGGGGCCTCCTACGAGCAGTACTTC. It is translated as CASSTGTGASYEQYF.

This clonotype has only a few counts. This chain uses TRBV20-1 with TRBJ2-3; 11 bases agree with TRBD2. The CDR3 has 13 amino acids. Per germline, CDR1 DFQATT and CDR2 SNEGSKA (reference sequence). V trimming: 6 bases; J trimming: 4 bases; junction bases outside the gene matches: 3. CDR3: CSAPSGGPDTQYF. CDR3 nucleotide sequence: TGCAGTGCCCCTAGCGGGGGGCCAGATACGCAGTATTTT.

The V call is TRBV10-2, the J call TRBJ2-1, with TRBD2 identical over 12 bases. The CDR3 loop spans 15 amino acids. Germline V gene lookup returns CDR1 WSHSY and CDR2 SAAADI. Trimming cost V 6 bases and J 7 bases; bases outside gene matches: 7. CDR3 DNA: TGCGCCAGCAGGCGGACTAGCGGGACAGTGAATGAGCAGTTCTTC. Translation: CASRRTSGTVNEQFF.

The J gene is TRBJ1-2, the V gene TRBV5-1, with D perhaps matching TRBD1 (5 bases). Germline V gene lookup returns CDR1 SGHRS and CDR2 YFSETQ. The CDR3 has 13 amino acids. V dropped 3 bases and J dropped 6 bases, with 12 bases sitting between them. The CDR3 DNA sequence: TGCGCCAGCAGCTGGAGGGGTGAGGATGGCTACACCTTC. Residues: CASSWRGEDGYTF. Drawing the rest from reference TRBV5-1 and TRBJ1-2, the complete variable domain is KAGVTQTPRYLIKTRGQQVTLSCSPISGHRSVSWYQQTPGQGLQFLFEYFSETQRNKGNFPGRFSGRQFSNSRSEMNVSTLELGDSALYLCASSWRGEDGYTFGSGTRLTVV.

This chain connects TRBV7-2 to TRBJ1-3, with D perhaps TRBD1 (5 bases). Germline CDR1 and CDR2: SGHTA and FQGNSA. The V end lost 3 bases, the J end lost 2 bases, and 11 bases lay between the germline ends. The CDR3 runs 15 residues. The CDR3: CASSFAGTAGNTIYF. CDR3 nucleotides: TGTGCCAGCAGCTTTGCCGGGACCGCTGGAAACACCATATATTTT.

This clonotype was counted a few times. This chain connects TRBV5-1 to TRBJ2-7; weak D call: TRBD2 (5 bases). Germline CDR1 and CDR2: SGHRS and YFSETQ. V lost 4 bases, J lost 2 bases, and 13 bases lay in between. This CDR3 spans 14 amino acids. CDR3 in amino acids: CASSPGLGPYEQYF. The CDR3 coding sequence is TGCGCCAGCAGCCCTGGACTCGGGCCCTACGAGCAGTACTTC. The variable domain in full, with the rest retrieved from reference TRBV5-1 and TRBJ2-7, is KAGVTQTPRYLIKTRGQQVTLSCSPISGHRSVSWYQQTPGQGLQFLFEYFSETQRNKGNFPGRFSGRQFSNSRSEMNVSTLELGDSALYLCASSPGLGPYEQYFGPGTRLTVT.

The chain links TRBV4-2 to TRBJ1-1; 7 bases are a match to TRBD1. The CDR3 has 15 amino acids. V shed 0 bases, J shed 8 bases, and the junction held 9 bases outside the gene matches. The germline gives CDR1 LGHNA, CDR2 YNFKEQ. CDR3 DNA sequence: TGTGCCAGCAGCCAAGATTTCGGATTGGACAGGGAAGCTTTCTTT. As protein: CASSQDFGLDREAFF.

V usage is TRBV4-2 and J usage is TRBJ2-2; D tentatively fits TRBD1 or TRBD2 (6 bases each). CDR1 and CDR2 from the germline V gene are LGHNA and YNFKEQ. V lost 1 base and J 6 bases, leaving 24 bases between the germline ends. The CDR3 is 19 residues long. The CDR3 loop reads CASSQVQLRGERRAGELFF. CDR3 nucleotides: TGTGCCAGCAGCCAAGTTCAACTGAGGGGGGAACGCCGGGCCGGGGAGCTGTTTTTT.

The gene calls are TRBV7-8 and TRBJ1-4; 7 bases agree with TRBD1. This CDR3 is built from 11 residues. The V segment lost 3 bases and the J segment 12 bases; nucleotides outside the gene matches: 1. Germline-derived CDR1 and CDR2 are SGHVS and FQNEAQ. Here the CDR3 reads CASSFGQELFF. CDR3 sequence (DNA): TGTGCCAGCAGCTTTGGACAGGAACTGTTTTTT.

The chain links TRBV5-1 to TRBJ2-4; TRBD2 matches 13 bases. The last part of the DNA fits TRBJ2-7 better; the J call may be wrong. The length of the CDR3 is 16 residues. CDR1 and CDR2 (germline): SGHRS, YFSETQ. As DNA, the CDR3 is TGCGCCAGCAGGGAAAACGGACTAGCGGGAGCCTACGAGCAGTACTTC. It yields the protein CASRENGLAGAYEQYF.

The chain has TRBV20-1 and TRBJ2-4; D may match TRBD1 or TRBD2 (6 bases each). Deletions cut 6 bases from V and 13 bases from J, with 25 bases between. The CDR3 length is 14 residues. CDR1 and CDR2 (germline): DFQATT, SNEGSKA (reference sequence). The CDR3 region is CSAVGNGGYNEQYF. The CDR3 nucleotides are TGCAGTGCCGTTGGCAACGGGGGCTACAATGAGCAGTACTTC.

This clonotype was recorded a few times. DNA of the CDR3: TGTGCCAGCAGACTTAATGAGGATTCCTCCTCCTATGGCTACACCTTC. Translation: CASRLNEDSSSYGYTF. The V gene is TRBV12-3 or TRBV12-4, the J gene TRBJ1-2; D unresolved. V was cut by 6 bases and J by 4 bases, with 21 bases left in between. This CDR3 comprises 16 residues.

This clonotype has only a few counts. The rearrangement uses TRBV20-1 and TRBJ2-1; D uncertain. Germline CDR1 reads DFQATT; CDR2 reads SNEGSKA (reference sequence). The CDR3 runs 13 residues. V was pared by 5 bases and J by 2 bases, with 10 bases between. The CDR3 bases are TGCAGTGCTCCCACCACACCCTACAATGAGCAGTTCTTC. Translating gives CSAPTTPYNEQFF.

The rearrangement uses TRBV27 and TRBJ2-7, with a weak D call TRBD1 (6 bases). With 5 bases removed from V and 3 bases from J, the gap between germline ends came to 14 bases. Per germline, CDR1 MNHEY and CDR2 SMNVEV (reference sequence). The CDR3 has 14 amino acids. The CDR3 nucleotides read TGTGCCAGCAGTAATGCAGGGGTGGACTACGAGCAGTACTTC. Translation: CASSNAGVDYEQYF.

The chain is built from TRBV25-1 and TRBJ1-4; TRBD1 is a possible D gene (5 bases). The V gene lost 8 bases and the J gene lost 7 bases, with 11 bases spanning the gap. There are 12 residues in the CDR3. The V gene's germline CDR1 is MGHDK and CDR2 SYGVNS. CDR3 nucleotides: TGTGCCAGCGGTTTTGGGGGTGAAAAACTGTTTTTT. Its protein is CASGFGGEKLFF. The variable domain in full, completed from reference TRBV25-1 and TRBJ1-4, reads EADIYQTPRYLVIGTGKKITLECSQTMGHDKMYWYQQDPGMELHLIHYSYGVNSTEKGDLSSESTVSRIRTEHFPLTLESARPSHTSQYLCASGFGGEKLFFGSGTQLSVL.

The genes are TRBV25-1 and TRBJ2-2; 10 bases fit TRBD2. V lost 6 bases, J lost 7 bases, and 8 bases stayed unmatched. Germline lookup yields CDR1 MGHDK and CDR2 SYGVNS. The CDR3 is 15 residues long. Written as DNA, the CDR3 is TGTGCCAGCAGCTCTAGCGGGAGTCTGGGCGGGGAGCTGTTTTTT. This sequence encodes CASSSSGSLGGELFF.

The V gene is TRBV25-1, the J gene TRBJ2-1; D possibly corresponds to TRBD2 (6 bases). Trimming shortened V by 3 bases and J by 3 bases, and 18 bases separated the two germline ends. The CDR3 is 17 amino acids. Germline loops: CDR1 MGHDK, CDR2 SYGVNS. This chain's CDR3 is CASSDPPGGEIYNEQFF. CDR3 nucleotides: TGTGCCAGCAGTGACCCCCCGGGCGGGGAAATCTACAATGAGCAGTTCTTC. Using reference TRBV25-1 and TRBJ2-1 for the parts outside the CDR3, the full variable domain is EADIYQTPRYLVIGTGKKITLECSQTMGHDKMYWYQQDPGMELHLIHYSYGVNSTEKGDLSSESTVSRIRTEHFPLTLESARPSHTSQYLCASSDPPGGEIYNEQFFGPGTRLTVL.

The chain uses TRBV5-1 and TRBJ2-1; no definite D call. The end of the DNA aligns better with TRBJ2-7, so the J call may be wrong. The CDR3 is 15 residues long. Germline V gives CDR1 SGHRS, CDR2 YFSETQ. CDR3 residues: CASSLGGSLYNEQYF. The CDR3 DNA reads as TGCGCCAGCAGCTTGGGCGGTTCCCTCTACAATGAGCAGTACTTC.

J is TRBJ1-6 and V is TRBV27, with D perhaps matching TRBD1 (6 bases). This CDR3 has 18 residues. Trimming removed 4 bases from V and 0 bases from J, with 16 bases in between. The germline CDR1 and CDR2 sequences are MNHEY and SMNVEV (reference sequence). The CDR3 is CASSSSRGGASYNSPLHF. CDR3 in DNA: TGTGCCAGCAGTTCCAGTCGAGGGGGGGCCTCCTATAATTCACCCCTCCACTTT.

This clonotype appeared a few times. V usage is TRBV12-3 or TRBV12-4 and J usage is TRBJ1-2; 8 bases are a match to TRBD1. V was pared by 4 bases and J by 6 bases, with 4 bases of the junction left unmatched. This CDR3 is built from 13 residues. The CDR3 bases are TGTGCCAGCAGTTCAACCAGGGGGCATGGCTACACCTTC. Residues: CASSSTRGHGYTF.

This CDR3 is CASSRLAGGDTGELFF. The CDR3, as DNA: TGTGCCAGCAGTCGACTAGCGGGAGGGGACACCGGGGAGCTGTTTTTT. V is TRBV27 and J is TRBJ2-2, with 14 positions matching TRBD2. Trimming took 5 bases from V and 3 from J; bases not matched to a gene: 2. The CDR3 runs to 16 residues. In germline, CDR1 is MNHEY, CDR2 SMNVEV (reference sequence).